In this sample, the clone carrying this T cell receptor (beta chain) turned up a few times. Separate cDNA molecules received unique molecular identifiers, which the library attached to them. TCRdb redid the calling of the 5' RACE reads with MiXCR, one entry per CDR3 protein. The repertoire holds about 81,000 distinct CDR3 sequences, with about 8% as singletons. Researchers extracted total RNA from unfractionated whole blood. From germline, CDR1 is SGHTA and CDR2 FQGNSA. There are 15 residues in the CDR3. The V end was cut by 0 bases, the J end by 1 base, with 6 bases between. The entry originates in a study of human T cells and chemical hapten exposure. Overall study: Small volume differences among pooled libraries mainly caused per-sample TCR yield variation.

This TCR derives from a male donor in good health. The V gene is TRBV7-2, the J gene TRBJ2-2; no definite D call. The CDR3 DNA sequence: TGTGCCAGCAGCTTAGCACGGGTGAACACCGGGGAGCTGTTTTTT. Translated: CASSLARVNTGELFF.